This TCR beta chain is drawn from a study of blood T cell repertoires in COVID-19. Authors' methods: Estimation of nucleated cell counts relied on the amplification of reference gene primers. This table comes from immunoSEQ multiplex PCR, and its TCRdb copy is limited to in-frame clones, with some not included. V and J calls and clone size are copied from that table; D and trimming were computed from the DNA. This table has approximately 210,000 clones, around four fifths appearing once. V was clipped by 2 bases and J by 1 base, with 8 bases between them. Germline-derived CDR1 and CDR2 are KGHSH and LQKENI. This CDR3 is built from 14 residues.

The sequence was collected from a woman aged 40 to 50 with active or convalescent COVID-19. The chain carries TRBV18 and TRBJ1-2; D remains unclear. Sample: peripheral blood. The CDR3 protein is CASSPVAGNYGYTF. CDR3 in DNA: TGTGCCAGCTCACCAGTTGCGGGTAACTATGGCTACACCTTC.